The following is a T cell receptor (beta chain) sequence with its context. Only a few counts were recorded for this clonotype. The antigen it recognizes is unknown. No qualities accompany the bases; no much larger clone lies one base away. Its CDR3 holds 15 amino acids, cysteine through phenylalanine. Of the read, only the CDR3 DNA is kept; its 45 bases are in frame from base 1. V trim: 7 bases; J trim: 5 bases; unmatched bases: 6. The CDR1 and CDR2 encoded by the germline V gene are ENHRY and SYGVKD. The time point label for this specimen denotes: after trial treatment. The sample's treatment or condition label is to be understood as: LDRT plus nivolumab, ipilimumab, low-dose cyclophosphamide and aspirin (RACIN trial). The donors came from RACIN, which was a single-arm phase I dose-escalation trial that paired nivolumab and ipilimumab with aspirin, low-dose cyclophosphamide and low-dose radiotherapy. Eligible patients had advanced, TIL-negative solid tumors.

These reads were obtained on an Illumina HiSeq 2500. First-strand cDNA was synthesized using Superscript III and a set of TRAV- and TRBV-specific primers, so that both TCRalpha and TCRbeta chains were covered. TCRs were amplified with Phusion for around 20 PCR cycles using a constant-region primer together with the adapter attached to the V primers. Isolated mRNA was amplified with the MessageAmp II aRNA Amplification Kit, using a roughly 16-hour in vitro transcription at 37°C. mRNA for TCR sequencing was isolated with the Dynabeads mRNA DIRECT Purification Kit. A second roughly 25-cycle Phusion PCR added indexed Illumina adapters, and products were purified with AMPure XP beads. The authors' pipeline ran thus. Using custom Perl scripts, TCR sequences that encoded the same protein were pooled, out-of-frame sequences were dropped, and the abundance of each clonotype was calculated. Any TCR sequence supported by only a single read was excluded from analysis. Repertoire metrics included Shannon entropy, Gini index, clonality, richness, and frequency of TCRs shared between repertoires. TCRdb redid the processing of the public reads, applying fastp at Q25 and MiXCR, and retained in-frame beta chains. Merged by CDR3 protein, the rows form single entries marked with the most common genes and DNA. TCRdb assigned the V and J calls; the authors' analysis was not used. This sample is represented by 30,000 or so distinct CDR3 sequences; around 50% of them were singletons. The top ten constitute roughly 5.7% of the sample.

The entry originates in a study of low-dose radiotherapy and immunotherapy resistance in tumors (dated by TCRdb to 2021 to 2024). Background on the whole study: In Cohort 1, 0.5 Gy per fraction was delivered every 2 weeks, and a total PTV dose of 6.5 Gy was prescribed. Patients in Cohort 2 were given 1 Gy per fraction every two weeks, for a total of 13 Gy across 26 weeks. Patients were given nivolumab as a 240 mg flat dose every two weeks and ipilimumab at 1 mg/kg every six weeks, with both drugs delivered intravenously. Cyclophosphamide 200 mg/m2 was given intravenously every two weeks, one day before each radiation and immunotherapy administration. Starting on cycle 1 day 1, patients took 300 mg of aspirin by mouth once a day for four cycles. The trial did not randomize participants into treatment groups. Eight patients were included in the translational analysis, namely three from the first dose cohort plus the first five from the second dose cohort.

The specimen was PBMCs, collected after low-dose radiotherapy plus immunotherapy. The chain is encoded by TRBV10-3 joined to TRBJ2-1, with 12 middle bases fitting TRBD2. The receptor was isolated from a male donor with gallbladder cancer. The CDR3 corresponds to CAITAGLAGNNEQFF. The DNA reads TGTGCCATCACCGCGGGACTAGCGGGTAACAATGAGCAGTTCTTC.